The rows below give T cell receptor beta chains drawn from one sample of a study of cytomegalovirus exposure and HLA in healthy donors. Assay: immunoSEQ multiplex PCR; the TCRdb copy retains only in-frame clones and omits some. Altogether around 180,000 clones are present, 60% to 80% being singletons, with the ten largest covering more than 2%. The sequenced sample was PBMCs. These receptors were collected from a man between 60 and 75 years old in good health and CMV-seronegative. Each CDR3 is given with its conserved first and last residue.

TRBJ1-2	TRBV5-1	CASSQGSGTGGYGYTF
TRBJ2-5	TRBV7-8	CASSFRSGTGGETQYF
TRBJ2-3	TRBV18	CASSPSGSPWGTDTQYF
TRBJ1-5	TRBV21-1	CASSRPWRSNQPQHF
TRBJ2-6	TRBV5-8	CASSLAPGSTGANVLTF
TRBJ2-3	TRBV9	CASSVGPSGTDTQYF
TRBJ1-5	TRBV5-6	CASSSQNQPQHF
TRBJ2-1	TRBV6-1	CASRLAGGINNEQFF
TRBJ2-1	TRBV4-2	CASSQGTSGDNEQFF
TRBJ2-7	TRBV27	CASSLFRDSYEQYF